This note documents a single T cell receptor beta chain sequence. The specificity of this receptor is unknown. At one of its ends the junction is not consistent with the germline gene, which may arise from a read error. Preparation of the library involved 5' RACE. Reads for this sample came from an Illumina HiSeq 2500. A second PCR of roughly 6 to 11 cycles was performed with a sample-barcoded 5' primer and a J-beta primer mix. Each TCR beta cDNA molecule received a unique molecular identifier from a template-switch 5' adaptor carrying 12 random nucleotides. Each sample yielded at least 2.5 million CDR3-containing paired-end reads. The Mint cDNA synthesis kit, primed by a TRBC-specific oligonucleotide, was used to synthesize first-strand cDNA from all RNA. All cDNA was treated with uracil-DNA glycosylase and then went through a first 18-cycle PCR with the universal primers M1SS and BC2_uni_R. The published analysis was carried out like this. Each sample was normalized by randomly selecting 1 million high-quality reads, each carrying a distinct molecular identifier. Reads sharing molecular identifiers were discarded rather than binned into consensus sequences. MiTCR, with a Q25 quality threshold and the strictest error-elimination algorithm, was used for CDR3 identification, clonotype clustering and error correction. A nonparametric unseen species model with Euler transformation was used to estimate lower-bound total TCR beta diversity. TCRdb cleaned the public reads at Q25 with fastp, built clones with MiXCR and kept in-frame beta chains. Duplicate CDR3 protein sequences are folded into a single record with the most common DNA and genes. These V and J calls originate from TCRdb's pipeline instead of the authors' own analysis. For this sample the table gives approximately 800,000 distinct CDR3 sequences, of which 45% to 70% were detected only once. The ten largest clones capture around 25% of the sample.

The source of the sample is a study of blood T cells in healthy people across ages (dated by TCRdb to the mid-2010s). In the study overall: In model experiments, roughly one uniquely barcoded TCR beta cDNA molecule per two T cells was captured by template switching. The study measured age-related changes in TCR beta repertoire diversity using deep sequencing normalized with unique cDNA molecular identifiers. The donors were split into four age groups: young (average about 15 years), middle-aged (roughly 40), aged (roughly 65) and long-lived (about 82). To avoid experimental bias, donors of different ages were spread randomly across the sequencing lanes. The study analyzed two additional independent replicas of 1 million unique cDNA reads from the same blood draw for two donors, one aged 18 to 30 and one aged 80 or older.

The donors were 40 or so Caucasian individuals from Russia, aged about 6 to 100 years, who were systemically healthy. Ten milliliters of peripheral blood were drawn from each donor into EDTA-treated Vacutainer tubes. Ficoll-Paque density-gradient centrifugation was used to isolate PBMCs, with at least 6.5 million per sample. Total RNA was extracted from PBMCs with Trizol reagent, with at least 5 micrograms obtained per sample. For every donor, flow cytometry on a PBMC aliquot measured the percentage of naive CD45RAhigh/CD27high T cells. General conclusions and limits of the study: The percentage of naive T cells measured by flow cytometry correlated strongly with observed TCR beta diversity. Total diversity estimates from one million sequenced T cells were considered lower bounds and underestimates. Compared with the aged group, the long-lived group had more naive CD4+ T cells, fewer expanded clones and increased TCR diversity, suggesting age selection. Conclusive comparison of naive and antigen-experienced compartments was prevented by the profiling of bulk unsorted PBMCs. Observed TCR beta diversity per million T cells fell roughly linearly with age, and a significant reduction was already apparent by age approximately 40. The CMV infection status of donors was not known, potentially confounding age-related changes in expanded clonotypes.

The origin of this receptor is a man aged 40-49 years in good health. The sequencing input was blood.

CDR3 sequence: CASSFRQGASNHGYTF. The base sequence is TGTGCCAGCAGCTTTCGACAGGGCGCTTCTAACCATGGCTACACCTTC. Recombination joined TRBV6-1 with TRBJ1-2; 7 middle bases align to TRBD1. Reading from cysteine to phenylalanine, the CDR3 counts 16 amino acids. Of the read, only the CDR3 DNA is kept; its 48 bases are in frame from base 1. Reading the germline V gene gives CDR1 MNHNS and CDR2 SASEGT.